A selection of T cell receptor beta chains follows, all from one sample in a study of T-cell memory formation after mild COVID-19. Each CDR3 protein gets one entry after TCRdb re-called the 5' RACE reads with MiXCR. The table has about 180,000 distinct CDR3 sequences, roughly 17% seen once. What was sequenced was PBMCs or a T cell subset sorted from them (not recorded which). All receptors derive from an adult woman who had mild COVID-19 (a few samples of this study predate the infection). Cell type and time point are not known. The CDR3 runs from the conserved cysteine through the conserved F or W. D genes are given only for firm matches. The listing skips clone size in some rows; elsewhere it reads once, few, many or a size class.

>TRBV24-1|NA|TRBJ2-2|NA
CATSVQSRGNTGELFF
TGTGCCACCAGTGTTCAAAGCAGGGGGAACACCGGGGAGCTGTTTTTT
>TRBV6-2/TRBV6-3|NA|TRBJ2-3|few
CASSTIRDADTQYF
TGTGCCAGCAGTACAATTCGGGACGCAGATACGCAGTATTTT
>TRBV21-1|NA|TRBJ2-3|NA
CASSKVTSGGVEADTQYF
TGTGCCAGCAGCAAAGTAACAAGCGGGGGGGTAGAAGCAGATACGCAGTATTTT
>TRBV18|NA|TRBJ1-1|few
CASSPNTEAFF
TGTGCCAGCTCACCGAACACTGAAGCTTTCTTT
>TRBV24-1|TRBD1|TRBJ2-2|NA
CATSDFVTAGTGGLSNTGELFF
TGTGCCACCAGTGATTTTGTAACGGCTGGGACAGGGGGCCTTTCGAACACCGGGGAGCTGTTTTTT
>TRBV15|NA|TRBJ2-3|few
CATSNQPGLSTDTQYF
TGTGCCACCAGCAATCAGCCGGGGTTGAGCACAGATACGCAGTATTTT
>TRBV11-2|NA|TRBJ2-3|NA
CASSLDGHPTDTQYF
TGTGCCAGCAGCTTAGACGGTCACCCCACAGATACGCAGTATTTT
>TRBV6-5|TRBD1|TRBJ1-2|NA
CASRLTGARVVGYTF
TGTGCCAGCAGATTGACAGGGGCCCGGGTAGTGGGCTACACCTTC
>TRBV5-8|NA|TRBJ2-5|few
CASSADRFQETQYF
TGTGCCAGCAGCGCGGACAGATTCCAAGAGACCCAGTACTTC
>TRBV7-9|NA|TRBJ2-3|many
CASRDGMTDTQYF
TGTGCCAGCAGGGATGGGATGACAGATACGCAGTATTTT
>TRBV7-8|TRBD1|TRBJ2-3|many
CASSPRQGMIRDTQYF
TGTGCCAGCAGCCCGCGACAGGGAATGATCAGAGATACGCAGTATTTT
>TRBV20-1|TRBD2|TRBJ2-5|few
CSARDWASGNQETQYF
TGCAGTGCTAGAGATTGGGCTAGCGGAAACCAAGAGACCCAGTACTTC
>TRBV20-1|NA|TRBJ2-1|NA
CSVPTRSSYNEQFF
TGCAGTGTCCCGACCCGCAGCTCCTACAATGAGCAGTTCTTC
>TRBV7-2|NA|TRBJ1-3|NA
CASSLDGAGLSSSGNTIYF
TGTGCCAGCAGCTTAGACGGCGCAGGGTTAAGTTCCTCTGGAAACACCATATATTTT
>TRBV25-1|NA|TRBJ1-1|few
CASSETALGAEAFF
TGTGCCAGCAGTGAGACAGCCCTAGGTGCTGAAGCTTTCTTT
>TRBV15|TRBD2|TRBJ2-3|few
CATRPGLAGRDTQYF
TGTGCCACCAGGCCGGGACTAGCGGGGAGGGATACGCAGTATTTT
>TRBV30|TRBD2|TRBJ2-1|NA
CAAKIAGTTYNEQFF
TGTGCCGCGAAGATAGCGGGCACCACCTACAATGAGCAGTTCTTC
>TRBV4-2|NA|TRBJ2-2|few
CASSQDKVRTGELFF
TGTGCCAGCAGCCAAGATAAGGTTCGCACCGGGGAGCTGTTTTTT
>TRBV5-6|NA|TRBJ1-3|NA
CDSSLTGSGNTIYF
TGTGACAGCAGCTTGACAGGTTCTGGAAACACCATATATTTT
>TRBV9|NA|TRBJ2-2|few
CASSVTLAGNTGELFF
TGTGCCAGCAGCGTCACGCTGGCGGGGAACACCGGGGAGCTGTTTTTT